This TCR beta chain was profiled in a study of blood T cell repertoires in COVID-19 (dated by TCRdb to about 2020). Looking at the study overall: Samples covering the acute and convalescent phases of COVID-19 were provided by collaborators in the United States, Italy and Spain. The prospective study material was composed of cDNA or gDNA derived from T cells, B-cell-depleted T cells, or PBMCs. Deeply sampled blood TCRbeta repertoires from subjects exposed to, actively infected with, or recovered from COVID-19 were included in the dataset. The repertoires were released in a freely available public database meant as a resource for research on the immune response to SARS-CoV-2. Samples came from the ongoing ImmuneRACE study (first 160 participants) plus 1,254 subjects from 6 global collaborators. Nearly every sample came with metadata listing a de-identified subject ID, COVID-19 status, age in years and sex. Where HLA class I and class II types were available, the types were taken from metadata supplied by the sample provider, not from assay-based typing.

Participants in the prospective study were enrolled through a virtual design, were aged about 18 to 100 years, and lived in 24 United States geographic areas. In the prospective study, participants were assigned to cohorts based on the clinical history participants reported in a screening survey and a study questionnaire. ImmuneRACE Cohort 3 recovered participants were defined by two consecutive negative NP/OP PCR tests, healthcare professional clearance, or symptom resolution. In the prospective study, mobile phlebotomists collected whole blood, serum and a nasopharyngeal or oropharyngeal swab from each participant. Prospective study participants could optionally give additional blood draws and questionnaires over an approximately 2-month period. Prospective study blood samples were shipped either frozen or at room temperature before DNA extraction. Here is what the overall study found, with its caveats: How much clinical and demographic metadata was included differed by source and by participant, and the metadata was provided uncurated.

To note about this clone: There is no known antigen for this receptor. Base qualities are not recorded, but no much larger clone differs from it by a single base.

TCRbeta CDR3 regions were amplified from genomic DNA by means of the immunoSEQ Assay, a bias-controlled multiplex PCR. Per the authors' processing: The number of nucleated cells in each sample was estimated by amplification of reference gene primers within the assay. Sequence reads were collapsed and filtered to measure the absolute abundance of every unique TCRbeta CDR3 rearrangement. For each sample, productive Simpson clonality was calculated by taking the square root of Simpson's diversity index across productive rearrangements. The table comes from immuneACCESS by way of TCRdb, which keeps in-frame sequences with V and J called. Part of the clones is missing from these tables; in studies checked, under half for an unresolved V gene and the rest for unknown reasons. V and J calls and clone size are given by that table; D and trimming were obtained from the DNA. The sample table contains around 390,000 clones; only one count was recorded for approximately 90% of them. The ten largest clones add up to 10% of the sample.

At the junction V is shortened by 5 bases and J by 4 bases; bases outside the gene matches: 12. The CDR3 runs 16 amino acids, cysteine and phenylalanine included. The read is trimmed to its CDR3 DNA, 48 bases read in frame from base 1. The CDR1 and CDR2 encoded by the germline V gene are KGHSH and LQKENI. This TCR came from a woman aged 45-65 years who had recovered from COVID-19. The sequence joins TRBV18 to TRBJ1-1; a stretch of 8 junction bases matches TRBD1. Sequenced material: PBMCs or T cells enriched from blood (not recorded which). Here the CDR3 is given as CASSNQGAIGGTEAFF. The DNA sequence is as follows: TGTGCCAGCTCAAACCAGGGGGCGATTGGTGGCACTGAAGCTTTCTTT.